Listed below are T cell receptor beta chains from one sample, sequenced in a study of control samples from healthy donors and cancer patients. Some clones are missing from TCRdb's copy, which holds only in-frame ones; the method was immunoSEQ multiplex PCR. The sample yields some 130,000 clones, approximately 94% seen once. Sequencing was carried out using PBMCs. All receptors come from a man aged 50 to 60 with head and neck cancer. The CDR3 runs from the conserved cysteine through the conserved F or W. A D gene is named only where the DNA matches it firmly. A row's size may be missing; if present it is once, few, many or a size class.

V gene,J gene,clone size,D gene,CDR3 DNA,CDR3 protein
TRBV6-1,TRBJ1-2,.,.,TGTGCCAGCAGTGAAACACCCAAGAACTATGGCTACACCTTC,CASSETPKNYGYTF
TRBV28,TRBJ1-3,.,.,TGTGCCAGCAGAACCTTTGGGGGGAGCTCTGGAAACACCATATATTTT,CASRTFGGSSGNTIYF
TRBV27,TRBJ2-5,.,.,TGTGCCAGCAGTTTCGGAGGTTCAGGGGAGACCCAGTACTTC,CASSFGGSGETQYF
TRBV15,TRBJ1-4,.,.,TGTGCCACCAGCAGACGCAGAAGAGCAACTAATGAAAAACTGTTTTTT,CATSRRRRATNEKLFF
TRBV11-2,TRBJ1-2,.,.,TGTGCCAGCAGCAGACGCGGTGGGGCCACTAACTATGGCTACACCTTC,CASSRRGGATNYGYTF
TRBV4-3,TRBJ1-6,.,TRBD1,TGCGCCAGCAGCCAAGTTTCGTGGGGGACAGGGATTAACTCACCCCTCCACTTT,CASSQVSWGTGINSPLHF
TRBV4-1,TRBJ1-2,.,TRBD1,TGCGCCAGCAGCCTGCATTTGGGACAGGCTATTGGCTACACCTTC,CASSLHLGQAIGYTF
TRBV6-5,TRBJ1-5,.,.,TGTGCCAGCAGGAAAGGACAGCGAAATCAGCCCCAGCATTTT,CASRKGQRNQPQHF
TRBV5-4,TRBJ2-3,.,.,TGTGCCAGCAGCTTGGGACAGCGCACAGATACGCAGTATTTT,CASSLGQRTDTQYF
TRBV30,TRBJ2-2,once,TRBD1,TGTGCCTGGAGACCACAGGGGACCGGGGAGCTGTTTTTT,CAWRPQGTGELFF
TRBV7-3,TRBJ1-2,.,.,TGTGCCAGCAGCATGTTAGACAGGACGGACTATGGCTACACCTTC,CASSMLDRTDYGYTF
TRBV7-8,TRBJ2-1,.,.,TGTGCCAGCAGCTTAACTGAGACAAGGGCGTCGGGCAATGAGCAGTTCTTC,CASSLTETRASGNEQFF
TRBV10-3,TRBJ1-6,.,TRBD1,TGTGCCACGAAGGGGGACAGTGATTCACCCCTCCACTTT,CATKGDSDSPLHF
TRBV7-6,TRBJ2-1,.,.,TGTGCCAGCAGCTTAGCCATGTTCAATGAGCAGTTCTTC,CASSLAMFNEQFF
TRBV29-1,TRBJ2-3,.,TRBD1,TGCAGCGTCGTTTGGGACAGTGAAGATACGCAGTATTTT,CSVVWDSEDTQYF
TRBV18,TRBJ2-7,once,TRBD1,TGTGCCAGCTCACCTCTGACAGGGGACACCTACGAGCAGTACTTC,CASSPLTGDTYEQYF
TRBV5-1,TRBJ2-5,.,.,TGCGCCAGTCAACCGTCTTCGGCACAAGAGACCCAGTACTTC,CASQPSSAQETQYF
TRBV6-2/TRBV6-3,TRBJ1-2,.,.,TGTGCCAGCAGTTACTCGAGTTATCGGGGGCCGGCCTATGGCTACACCTTC,CASSYSSYRGPAYGYTF
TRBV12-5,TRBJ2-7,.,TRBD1,TGTGCTAGTGGGATGGACAGGCATTCTTACGAGCAGTACTTC,CASGMDRHSYEQYF
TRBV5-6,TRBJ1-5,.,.,TGTGCCAGCAGCTCGGGACTCAAGAATCAGCCCCAGCATTTT,CASSSGLKNQPQHF
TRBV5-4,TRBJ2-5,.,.,TGTGCCAGCAGCCCGAGCTACACCCAAGAGACCCAGTACTTC,CASSPSYTQETQYF
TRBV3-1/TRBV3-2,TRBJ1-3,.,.,TGTGCCAGCAGCCAAGCGGGCAGGGTAGGAAACACCATATATTTT,CASSQAGRVGNTIYF
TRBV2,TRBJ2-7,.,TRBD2,TGTGCCAGCACGGGGGGGCTTCTTGGCTACGAGCAGTACTTC,CASTGGLLGYEQYF
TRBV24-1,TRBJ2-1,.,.,TGTGCCACCAGTGATCCACAGGGACCCTACAATGAGCAGTTCTTC,CATSDPQGPYNEQFF
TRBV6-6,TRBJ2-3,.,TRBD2,TGTGCCAGCAGTCGTGGACTAGCTAGCACAGATACGCAGTATTTT,CASSRGLASTDTQYF
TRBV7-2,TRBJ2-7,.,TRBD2,TGTGCCAGCAGCTCCTTAGCGGGGACCACCTACGAGCAGTACTTC,CASSSLAGTTYEQYF